This T cell receptor (beta chain) emerged from a study of beta chain features in type 1 diabetes. Expressed TCRB transcripts got sequenced, as all isolated RNA was reverse transcribed. Assay used: immunoSEQ multiplex PCR; TCRdb lists only in-frame clones, some missing. The sample yields about 180,000 clones, about 13% seen once. Sequenced material: central memory CD4+ T cells from blood. The receptor was derived from a woman aged 18 to 35 in good health.

The CDR3 loop reads CASSRGETEAFF. In nucleotides, the CDR3 is TGTGCCAGCTCTCGAGGTGAAACTGAAGCTTTCTTT. This chain connects TRBV18 to TRBJ1-1; the D is unclear. CDR1 KGHSH and CDR2 LQKENI come from the germline V gene. CDR3 length: 12 amino acids. V shed 6 bases and J shed 5 bases, with 10 bases lying between them. Drawing the rest from reference TRBV18 and TRBJ1-1, the complete variable domain is NAGVMQNPRHLVRRRGQEARLRCSPMKGHSHVYWYRQLPEEGLKFMVYLQKENIIDESGMPKERFSAEFPKEGPSILRIQQVVRGDSAAYFCASSRGETEAFFGQGTRLTVV.